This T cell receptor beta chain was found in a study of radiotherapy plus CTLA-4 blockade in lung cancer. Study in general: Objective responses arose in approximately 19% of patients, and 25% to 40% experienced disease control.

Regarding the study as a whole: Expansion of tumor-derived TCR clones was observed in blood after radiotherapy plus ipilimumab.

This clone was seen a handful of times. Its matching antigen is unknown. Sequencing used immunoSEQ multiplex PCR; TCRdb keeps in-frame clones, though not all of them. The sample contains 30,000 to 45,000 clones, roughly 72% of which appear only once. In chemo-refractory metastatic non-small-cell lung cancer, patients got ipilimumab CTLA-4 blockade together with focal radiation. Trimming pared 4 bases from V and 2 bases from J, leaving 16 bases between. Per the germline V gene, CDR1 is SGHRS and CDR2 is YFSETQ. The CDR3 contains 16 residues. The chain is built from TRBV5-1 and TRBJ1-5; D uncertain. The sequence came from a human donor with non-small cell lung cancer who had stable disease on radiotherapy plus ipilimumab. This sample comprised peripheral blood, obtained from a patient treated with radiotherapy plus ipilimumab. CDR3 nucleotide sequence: TGCGCCAGCAGCGCCAGGCCTGGAGGAGGCAATCAGCCCCAGCATTTT. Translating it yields CASSARPGGGNQPQHF. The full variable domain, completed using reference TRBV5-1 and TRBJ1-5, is KAGVTQTPRYLIKTRGQQVTLSCSPISGHRSVSWYQQTPGQGLQFLFEYFSETQRNKGNFPGRFSGRQFSNSRSEMNVSTLELGDSALYLCASSARPGGGNQPQHFGDGTRLSIL.